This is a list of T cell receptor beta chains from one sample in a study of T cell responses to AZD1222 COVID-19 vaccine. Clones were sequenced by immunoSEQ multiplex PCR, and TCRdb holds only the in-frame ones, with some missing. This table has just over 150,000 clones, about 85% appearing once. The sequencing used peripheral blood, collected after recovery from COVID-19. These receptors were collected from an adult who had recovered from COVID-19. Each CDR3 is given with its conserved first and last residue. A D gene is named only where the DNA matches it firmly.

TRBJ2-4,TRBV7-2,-,TGTGCCAGCAGCCACCCATGGAGCGGCTTAGCCAAAAACATTCAGTACTTC,CASSHPWSGLAKNIQYF
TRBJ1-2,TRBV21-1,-,TGTGCCAGCAGCAAAGAGGAGGTGAACTATGGCTACACCTTC,CASSKEEVNYGYTF
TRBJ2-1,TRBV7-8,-,TGTGCCAGCAGCTTAGGAGGGGGGGCCGTGACCTACAATGAGCAGTTCTTC,CASSLGGGAVTYNEQFF
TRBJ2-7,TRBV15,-,TGTGCCACCAGCTCCCCGGGACCCTACGAGCAGTACTTC,CATSSPGPYEQYF
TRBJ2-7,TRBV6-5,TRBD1,TGTGCCAGCACCAGACAGGGGGTACACGAGCAGTACTTC,CASTRQGVHEQYF
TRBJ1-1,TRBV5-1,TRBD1,TGCGCCAGCAGCTTGGACAGGGGTGACACTGAAGCTTTCTTT,CASSLDRGDTEAFF
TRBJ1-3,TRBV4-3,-,TGCGCCAGCAGCCAGACGTACAGGGCTGGAAACACCATATATTTT,CASSQTYRAGNTIYF
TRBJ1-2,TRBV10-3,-,TGTGCCATCAGTGAGTCGCCGTCTCCTAACTATGGCTACACCTTC,CAISESPSPNYGYTF
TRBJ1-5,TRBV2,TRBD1,TGTGCCAGCACCGGGACAGGGGATTATAGCAATCAGCCCCAGCATTTT,CASTGTGDYSNQPQHF
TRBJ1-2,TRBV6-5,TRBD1,TGTGCCAGCAGTCGTACAGGGGGCAAGGGCTACACCTTC,CASSRTGGKGYTF
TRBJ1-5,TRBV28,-,TGTGCCAGCAGTTTAACTGGGCCAGGCAGTCAGCCCCAGCATTTT,CASSLTGPGSQPQHF
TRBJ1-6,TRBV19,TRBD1,TGTGCCAGTAGTGACTACAGGGGGGGGAATTCACCCCTCCACTTT,CASSDYRGGNSPLHF
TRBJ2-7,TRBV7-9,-,TGTGCCAGCAGCTCGGGGACAACGTCCTACGAGCAGTACTTC,CASSSGTTSYEQYF
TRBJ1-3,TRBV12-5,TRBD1,TGTGCTAGTGGTCGGCCGGGACAGGGGTTTCCTTTATCTGGAAACACCATATATTTT,CASGRPGQGFPLSGNTIYF
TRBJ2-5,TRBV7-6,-,TGTGCCAGCAGTAGCGGCGCAGGGAATATCCAAGAGACCCAGTACTTC,CASSSGAGNIQETQYF